This T cell receptor beta chain was sequenced during a study of STAT3 mutations in large granular lymphocyte leukemia. Study-wide results and limits: In about 30% of the 18 patients, new TCR clonotypes emerged after therapy. In T-cell large granular lymphocyte leukemia, about half of patients showed multiple immunodominant subclonotypes. No sample exists from the first appearance of each clone. Treatment regimens differed across patients between samplings. A small but highly pathogenic clone may have been missed.

Data came from immunoSEQ multiplex PCR; TCRdb stores just in-frame clones and leaves some out. Altogether around 7,800 clones are present, 90% to 95% being singletons, with the ten largest covering 40% to 55%. On this clone itself: Its antigen is not known.

Germline loops: CDR1 SGHNT, CDR2 YENEEA. Trimming took 5 bases from V and 0 from J, leaving 9 bases between them. The CDR3 contains 14 residues. The material sequenced was peripheral blood mononuclear cells. This chain uses TRBV11-3 with TRBJ2-3; possibly TRBD1 for D (6 bases). This TCR was recovered from a man between 50 and 59 years old with T-cell large granular lymphocyte leukemia. Some clones in this sample may be carry-over from other donors' samples. The CDR3 sequence: CASSPGQSTDTQYF. The CDR3 coding sequence is TGTGCCAGCAGCCCCGGACAGAGCACAGATACGCAGTATTTT.